A single sample is the source of the 18 T cell receptor beta chains below, sequenced in a study of T-cell memory formation after mild COVID-19. TCRdb called the 5' RACE reads again in MiXCR, with one record for every CDR3 protein. This table has roughly 280,000 distinct CDR3 sequences, about 16% appearing once. Sequencing was done on a sample of PBMCs or a T cell subset sorted from them (not recorded which). Receptors originate from a man between 18 and 29 years old who had mild COVID-19 (a few samples of this study predate the infection). Cell type and time point are not known.

This clonotype was counted between two and nine times. V usage is TRBV5-1 and J usage is TRBJ1-3; unclear D gene. CDR1 SGHRS and CDR2 YFSETQ come from the germline V gene. The CDR3 runs to 13 residues. V lost 0 bases and J 2 bases, leaving 3 bases between the germline ends. The CDR3 region is CASSLGAGNTIYF. CDR3 in DNA: TGCGCCAGCAGCTTGGGGGCTGGAAACACCATATATTTT.

The J gene is TRBJ1-1, the V gene TRBV4-3, with TRBD1 identical over 10 bases. The CDR3 is 15 residues long. V shed 0 bases and J 6 bases; nucleotides not matched to a gene: 4. Germline values: CDR1 LGHNA, CDR2 YSLEER. The CDR3 coding sequence is TGCGCCAGCAGCCAAGAGGCCGGGACAGGGGCTGAAGCTTTCTTT. Encoded protein: CASSQEAGTGAEAFF.

The chain links TRBV3-1 to TRBJ2-2; D may be TRBD1 (6 bases). Trimming removed 4 bases from V and 9 bases from J, with 12 bases in between. The CDR3 is 13 residues long. The germline V gene has CDR1 LGHDT and CDR2 YNNKEL (reference sequence). CDR3 sequence reads: CASSPHGQWELFF. CDR3 DNA sequence: TGTGCCAGCAGCCCCCACGGACAGTGGGAGCTGTTTTTT.

In this sample, this clonotype turned up many times. The chain is built from TRBV5-1 and TRBJ2-1; D is possibly TRBD2 (6 bases). V shed 0 bases and J shed 4 bases, with 14 bases lying between them. This CDR3 contains 16 residues. CDR1 is SGHRS, CDR2 YFSETQ, per germline. The CDR3, as DNA: TGCGCCAGCAGCTTGGGAGGTTCGGCGGGGTACAATGAGCAGTTCTTC. It encodes CASSLGGSAGYNEQFF.

V and J are TRBV5-1 and TRBJ2-3; TRBD2 aligns across 8 bases. CDR1 is SGHRS and CDR2 is YFSETQ in the germline V gene. J gave up 6 bases and V 1 base, and 7 bases lay outside the gene matches. The CDR3 spans 15 residues. The CDR3 here is CASSLNRGGLDTQYF. CDR3 nucleotide sequence: TGCGCCAGCAGCTTGAATCGGGGGGGTCTGGATACGCAGTATTTT.

This rearrangement joins TRBV7-2 to TRBJ2-5; TRBD2 aligns across 8 bases. Germline CDR1 and CDR2: SGHTA and FQGNSA. The trim removed 2 bases at V and 10 bases at J, leaving 3 bases unmatched. The CDR3 spans 12 residues. The CDR3 region has the DNA TGTGCCAGCAGCTTACCAGGGACTAGCCAGTACTTC. Translation gives CASSLPGTSQYF.

This clonotype appeared a few times. The rearrangement links TRBV7-9 to TRBJ2-1; D gene uncertain. Germline lookup yields CDR1 SEHNR and CDR2 FQNEAQ (reference sequence). Trimming shortened V by 6 bases and J by 7 bases, and 7 bases separated the two germline ends. The CDR3 sequence is 11 residues long. The CDR3 nucleotides read TGTGCCAGCAGTCGCCTGAATGAGCAGTTCTTC. Protein: CASSRLNEQFF.

The chain employs TRBV4-1 and TRBJ2-7; D may correspond to TRBD1 or TRBD2 (6 bases each). This CDR3 has 16 amino acids. Trimming stripped 4 bases from V and 3 bases from J, with 19 bases between. Germline V gene sequence: CDR1 MGHRA, CDR2 YSYEKL. This chain's CDR3 is CASSRATGDKSYEQYF. The CDR3 coding sequence is TGCGCCAGCAGCCGAGCCACGGGGGACAAAAGCTACGAGCAGTACTTC.

The rearrangement joins TRBV9 to TRBJ2-5; the D gene is possibly TRBD2 (5 bases). The V end was cut by 5 bases, the J end by 1 base, with 9 bases between. Germline V lookup: CDR1 SGDLS, CDR2 YYNGEE. The length of the CDR3 is 13 residues. CDR3 DNA: TGTGCCAGCAGTACTAGTCCCCAAGAGACCCAGTACTTC. This sequence encodes CASSTSPQETQYF.

CDR3 amino acids: CASSLSGRGRGEAFF. In DNA form, the CDR3 reads TGTGCCAGCAGCTTGAGTGGAAGAGGACGGGGTGAAGCTTTCTTT. The J gene is TRBJ1-1, the V gene TRBV11-2; D is unclear. In germline, CDR1 is SGHAT, CDR2 FQNNGV. Trimming took off 3 bases at V and 7 bases at J, with 18 bases between the two ends. The CDR3 is made up of 15 amino acids.

The chain recombines TRBV11-2 with TRBJ1-1, with a weak D call TRBD1 (5 bases). CDR3 size: 13 residues. Trimming cost V 1 base and J 11 bases, with 14 bases left between them. The germline gives CDR1 SGHAT, CDR2 FQNNGV. The CDR3 protein is CASSLVREGNAFF. DNA of the CDR3: TGTGCCAGCAGCTTAGTCCGGGAGGGGAATGCTTTCTTT.

This clonotype turned up a few times. The CDR3 sequence is CASSRPTSGGLNTGELFF. In DNA form, the CDR3 reads TGCGCCAGCAGCCGCCCGACTAGCGGGGGCCTAAACACCGGGGAGCTGTTTTTT. This chain uses TRBV4-3 with TRBJ2-2; 12 bases line up with TRBD2. The CDR3 extends over 18 amino acids. CDR1 is LGHNA, CDR2 YSLEER, per germline. V gave up 4 bases and J gave up 2 bases; unmatched junction bases: 8.

Remarks on this clonotype: One end of the junction does not line up with germline, which may come from a read error. CDR3 sequence: CASSPGQRTGELFF. CDR3 DNA: TGTGCTAGCAGCCCAGGACAGCGAACCGGGGAGCTGTTTTTT. The chain combines TRBV7-7 with TRBJ2-2; weak D call: TRBD1 (6 bases). The CDR3 loop spans 14 amino acids. CDR1 is SSHAT, CDR2 FNYEAQ, per germline (reference sequence).

The table lists this clonotype with a few counts. The chain is built from TRBV7-3 and TRBJ2-5; the match to TRBD2 covers 13 bases. The CDR3 spans 17 residues. Looked up from germline, CDR1 is SGHTA and CDR2 is FQGTGA. Trimming removed 5 bases from V and 5 bases from J; junction bases left unmatched: 11. The CDR3 region has the DNA TGTGCCAGCAGCCTAAAACATCGGACTAGCGGGGGCGAGACCCAGTACTTC. Translating gives CASSLKHRTSGGETQYF.

The chain has TRBV2 and TRBJ2-7, with D maybe TRBD2 (6 bases). Germline lookup yields CDR1 SNHLY and CDR2 FYNNEI. CDR3 size: 14 residues. Trimming left V 9 bases short and J 0 bases short, with 15 bases between. CDR3: CASRTGRSSYEQYF. CDR3 DNA sequence: TGTGCCAGTCGGACCGGGAGAAGCTCCTACGAGCAGTACTTC.

The genes are TRBV18 and TRBJ2-7; D is ambiguous. Germline V gives CDR1 KGHSH, CDR2 LQKENI. V lost 0 bases to trimming and J lost 3 bases, with 12 bases between them. This CDR3 region has 15 residues. In DNA, the CDR3 is TGTGCCAGCTCACCACCAAGGGTTGGGTTCTACGAGCAGTACTTC. Translated: CASSPPRVGFYEQYF.

This clonotype came up a few times. This rearrangement joins TRBV6-6 to TRBJ2-7, with D maybe TRBD1 (6 bases). V was shortened by 8 bases and J by 7 bases, with 15 bases between the two germline ends. The CDR3 has 12 amino acids. The germline CDR1 and CDR2 sequences are MNHNY and SVGAGI (reference sequence). The CDR3: CASGEPRGEQYF. The CDR3 DNA reads TGTGCCAGCGGCGAACCGAGGGGGGAGCAGTACTTC.

This clonotype showed up just a few times. This chain joins TRBV20-1 and TRBJ1-1; D perhaps matches TRBD1 (6 bases). V was clipped by 3 bases and J by 6 bases, with 11 bases between them. This CDR3 has 12 residues. Germline V gene lookup returns CDR1 DFQATT and CDR2 SNEGSKA (reference sequence). This CDR3 reads CSASLGAAEAFF. The CDR3 DNA sequence: TGCAGTGCTAGTTTGGGGGCGGCTGAAGCTTTCTTT.